This T cell receptor (beta chain) was retrieved from a study of T cell responses to AZD1222 COVID-19 vaccine (dated by TCRdb to the early 2020s). Concerning the study at large: A total of approximately 250 trial participants underwent TCR sequencing, of whom 200 to 220 had received two doses of AZD1222 and some 25 had received two doses of the MenACWY control vaccine. Trial participants were enrolled into age subgroups of 18-55, 56-69 and 70-plus years, which contained approximately 150, 28 and 58 TCR-sequenced participants, respectively.

The time point label of this sample denotes: about 28 days (+/-7) after the second vaccine dose. AZD1222 recipients with second doses at about 4 weeks or about 12 weeks were pooled, because spike-specific TCR depth and breadth did not differ between schedules. Samples from vaccinated people were obtained from the UK trials COV001 and COV002, which included a single-blind randomized controlled phase 2/3 trial of AZD1222 (ChAdOx1 nCoV-19) in healthy adults. For TCRbeta chain sequencing, PBMC samples were collected from trial participants at day 0 and at day 28 after the second dose. As for this clone: There is no known antigen for this receptor. Within one base of it there is no much larger clone, and no base qualities were kept.

The paper as a whole reports these results and caveats: Participants were mostly white British and included more females than males, and it was suggested by the authors that clonal diversity may have been underestimated. The 56-69-year group was small, and its depth increase did not reach significance, likely because of low power. Conclusions about previously exposed vaccinees are limited, since just five to seven AZD1222 recipients were seropositive for SARS-CoV-2 at baseline. Reportedly, almost half of the unique spike-specific TCRs recognized epitopes lying outside the regions that are mutated in the B.1.351 and B.1.1.7 variants. The whole spike protein was spanned by vaccine-associated CD4 TCRs, and dominant responses were seen in regions 160-218 and 743-854. Because no samples from the day 14 peak response were available, repertoires could be characterized only after the peak T cell response. After two AZD1222 doses, both the breadth and the depth of spike-specific TCRs were significantly higher than at day 0 and than in MenACWY recipients.

The CDR3 regions of human TCRbeta chains were analyzed by immunosequencing. In the source study's methods: TCRs in the repertoires were compared against a reference library of SARS-CoV-2-specific TCRs that had been generated with the MIRA antigen-specificity platform. Breadth was defined as the fraction of unique TCRs that were SARS-CoV-2-associated. Depth was defined as the fraction of total T cells that were SARS-CoV-2-associated. Each spike-specific TCR was assigned to its reactive spike region and to a CD4 or CD8 class using the MIRA data. Log10-transformed breadth and depth values were compared by one-way ANOVA with Sidak's multiple comparisons tests. TCRdb obtained this table from immuneACCESS and retained in-frame rearrangements with V and J assigned. These tables miss some clones; where compared with another copy, unresolved V genes account for less than half of the shortfall, and the remainder is unexplained. That table furnishes V, J and clone size, whereas the DNA furnished D and trimming. This sample comprises 150,000 to 200,000 clones, about 91% of them detected only once. The ten largest clones take up 1.3% of the sample.

V is cut by 4 bases and J by 1 base, and the space between the germline ends is 16 bases. From cysteine to phenylalanine, the CDR3 is 16 amino acids long. The read is trimmed to its CDR3 DNA, 48 bases read in frame from base 1. CDR1 and CDR2, per the germline V gene (reference sequence), are LNHDA and SQIVND. The sequenced sample was peripheral blood, obtained 28 days after the second AZD1222 dose. This receptor was identified in an adult who received the AZD1222 COVID-19 vaccine. The chain is made from TRBV19 and TRBJ1-1; TRBD1 might be the D gene, on 5 matching bases. Here is the DNA: TGTGCCAGTAGTACCCCCTGGACACGCAAGAACACTGAAGCTTTCTTT. This gives the protein CASSTPWTRKNTEAFF.